Reported below is one T cell receptor beta chain. Clones were read by immunoSEQ multiplex PCR, and TCRdb kept only the in-frame ones, dropping some. In the table there are 170,000 or so clones, about nine tenths of which are singletons. Germline CDR1 SSHAT, CDR2 FNYEAQ (reference sequence). The CDR3 spans 12 residues. This specimen comes from a study of T cell responses to AZD1222 COVID-19 vaccine. The sequencing used peripheral blood, collected on day 0 of AZD1222 vaccination. V is TRBV7-7 and J is TRBJ1-2, with D possibly being TRBD1 (6 bases). This clonotype was obtained from an adult in good health. Here the CDR3 reads CAGDRFSYGYTF. As DNA, the CDR3 is TGTGCTGGCGACAGGTTCAGCTATGGCTACACCTTC.